This T cell receptor (beta chain) was sequenced for a study of beta chain features in type 1 diabetes (dated by TCRdb to 2016 to 2019). For the study in its entirety: No differences in mean age, gender distribution, total cell number or subset yield were found between patients and healthy donors. Across all samples, fewer than 110,000,000 sorted cells were examined, and cell number per subset correlated strongly with RNA yield. In the study, recently diagnosed type 1 diabetes patients and matched healthy donors were compared on the TCRB repertoires of their sorted circulating CD4+ T cell subsets. Regulatory and stem cell-like memory subsets were isolated from only 8 patients and roughly eight healthy donors, whereas naive and central memory subsets came from all 28 donors.

V loses 7 bases at its end and J loses 4 bases; junction bases beyond the gene matches: 6. Per the germline V gene, SNHLY is the CDR1 and FYNNEI is the CDR2. Spanning cysteine to phenylalanine, the CDR3 consists of 14 amino acids. Kept here is only the CDR3 DNA, which spans 42 bases and is read in frame from base 1. Each donor gave one peripheral blood draw, averaging approximately 110 mL, which was collected into heparinised tubes. A BD FACSAria II was used to sort naive, central memory, regulatory and stem cell-like memory CD4+ T cells with a panel that included CD45RO, CCR7, CD25, CD127, CD95 and CD27. All sorted populations exceeded 95% purity. Right away, PBMCs were isolated by Lymphoprep density gradient centrifugation and were stained directly, with no culture step. Samples were stained and sorted in pairs, with one healthy donor and one patient per experiment, so that batch effects were minimized.

The entire isolated RNA was reverse transcribed using the High Capacity cDNA Reverse Transcription Kit, and thus expressed TCRB transcripts were sequenced. Stem cell-like memory T cell samples underwent survey-depth immunoSEQ sequencing, averaging roughly 1 million total reads per sample. Sorted cells were lysed in RLT buffer and RNA was extracted with DNase-treated RNeasy Micro or Mini kits, depending on cell number. Each cell subset was processed on its own to prevent cross-contamination, while patient and healthy donor samples were processed together. TCRB sequences were amplified from cDNA with the immunoSEQ multiplex PCR, producing 87-bp fragments spanning the CDR3 region. Amplicons were sequenced on the Illumina HiSeq platform. Per the source publication's procedure: PCR bias was computationally corrected using synthetic template baselines, reads within Hamming distance 2 were collapsed, and singletons that could not be merged were discarded. Reads were aligned against IMGT to assign V, D and J genes, CDR3 length and insertions or deletions at six rearrangement sites. Clonotype counts were normalized to sorted cell number within each subset before computing true diversity and Gini coefficients with the tcR R package. Repertoire sharing was quantified using the overlap coefficient calculated on TCRB nucleotide sequences. Entries here come from immuneACCESS through TCRdb and include only in-frame sequences with V and J called. Some clones fail to appear in such tables; in the studies checked, an unresolved V gene covers under half of the shortfall, and the cause of the remainder is unknown. V, J and clone size are taken as reported in that table, and D and trimming were inferred from the DNA itself. Counted in this sample were 40,000 to 65,000 clones; roughly 63% of them appeared once. The ten largest make up under 0.35% of the sample.

Findings and caveats that apply to the study as a whole: Naive, central memory and regulatory TCRB repertoires appeared more similar among patients than among healthy donors. Only small numbers of individuals were included in the HLA sub-analyses, which left unresolved whether HLA type had any influence on TCRB rearrangement. Because cDNA was sequenced instead of genomic DNA, highly expressing activated cells could be over-represented, though the groups showed no difference in activation or CD3 levels. PCR might favor shorter templates, but patient and control samples were amplified and corrected together, so any skew would affect both groups equally. In all four CD4+ subsets, TCRB CDR3 length was moderately but significantly shorter in type 1 diabetes patients. Patients with type 1 diabetes made fewer insertions and deleted more nucleotides at VDJ recombination sites, implying thymic rearrangement abnormalities.

Comment on this clone: The antigen this receptor binds is unknown. No much larger clone exists at a distance of one base, and base qualities are not known.

The specimen was stem cell memory CD4+ T cells from blood. The cell subset or site label, read with the paper, signifies: stem cell-like memory CD4+ T cells. The rearrangement joined TRBV2 to TRBJ2-7, with 11 bases aligning to TRBD2. The origin of this receptor is a woman under 40 with type 1 diabetes. At the DNA level, the sequence is TGTGCCAGCATTTTAGCGGGAGGGCTTTACGAGCAGTACTTC. Translated, it reads CASILAGGLYEQYF. The CDR3 plus the reference TRBV2 and TRBJ2-7 genes for the other parts give the full variable domain: EPEVTQTPSHQVTQMGQEVILRCVPISNHLYFYWYRQILGQKVEFLVSFYNNEISEKSEIFDDQFSVERPDGSNFTLKIRSTKLEDSAMYFCASILAGGLYEQYFGPGTRLTVT.